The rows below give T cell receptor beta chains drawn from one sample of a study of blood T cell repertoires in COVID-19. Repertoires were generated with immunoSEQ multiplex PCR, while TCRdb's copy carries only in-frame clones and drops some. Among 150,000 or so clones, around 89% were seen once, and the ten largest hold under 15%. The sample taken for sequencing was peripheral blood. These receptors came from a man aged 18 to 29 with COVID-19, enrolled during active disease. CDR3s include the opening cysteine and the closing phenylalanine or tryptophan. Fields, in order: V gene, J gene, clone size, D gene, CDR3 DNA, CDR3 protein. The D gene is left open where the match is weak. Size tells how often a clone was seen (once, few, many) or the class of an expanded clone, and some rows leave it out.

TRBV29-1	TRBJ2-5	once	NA	TGCAGCGTTGAAGGGCGACAGTACCAAGAGACCCAGTACTTC	CSVEGRQYQETQYF
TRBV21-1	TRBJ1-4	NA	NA	TGTGCCAGCAGCAAAGGGGGACAGGGGAGATCTAATGAAAAACTGCTTTTT	CASSKGGQGRSNEKLLF
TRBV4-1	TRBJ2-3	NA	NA	TGCGCCAGCAGCCAAGTGGCCGAGGCCACAGATACGCAGTATTTT	CASSQVAEATDTQYF
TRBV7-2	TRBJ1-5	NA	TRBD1	TGTGCCAGCAGCTTAGATGGCAGATGGACAGGGGAGCAGCCCCAGCATTTT	CASSLDGRWTGEQPQHF
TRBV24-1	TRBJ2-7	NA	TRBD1	TGTGCCACCACCCAGACAGGGCTGACCTACGAGCAGTACTTC	CATTQTGLTYEQYF
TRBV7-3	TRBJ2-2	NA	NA	TGTGCCAGCAGTTCGTTATCCGGGGAGCTGTTTTTT	CASSSLSGELFF
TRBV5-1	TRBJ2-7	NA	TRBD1	TGCGCCAGCAGCCTCCCCGTGGACAGGGGGTCCTACGAGCAGTACTTC	CASSLPVDRGSYEQYF
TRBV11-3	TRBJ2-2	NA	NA	TGTGCCAGCAGCCCCAGTCCGGGAACCGGGGAGCTGTTTTTT	CASSPSPGTGELFF
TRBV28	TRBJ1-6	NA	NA	TGTGCCAGCAGTTTGCTCCCCGAGTGGGGGAGGGAGGAGGCCTATAATTCACCCCTCCACTTT	CASSLLPEWGREEAYNSPLHF
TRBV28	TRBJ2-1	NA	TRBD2	TGTGCCAGCAGATCCGAGCGGGGGTTATCCTACAATGAGCAGTTCTTC	CASRSERGLSYNEQFF
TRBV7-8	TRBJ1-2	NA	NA	TGTGCCAGCAGCTCTTCCCGGGGGACGATCGATGGCTACACCTTC	CASSSSRGTIDGYTF
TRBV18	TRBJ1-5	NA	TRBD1	TGTGCCAGCTCACCGACAGGGGGCAATCAGCCCCAGCATTTT	CASSPTGGNQPQHF
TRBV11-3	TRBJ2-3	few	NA	TGTGCCAGCAGCTTAGATGGGACTAGCACAGATACGCAGTATTTT	CASSLDGTSTDTQYF
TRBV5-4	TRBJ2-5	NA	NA	TGTGCCAGCAGCCCGGCGGGAGAGACCCAGTACTTC	CASSPAGETQYF
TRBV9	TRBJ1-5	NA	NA	TGTGCCAGCAGCGTAGCCCCACATAGCAATCAGCCCCAGCATTTT	CASSVAPHSNQPQHF
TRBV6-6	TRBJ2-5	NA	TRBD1	TGTGCCAGCAGTTATTTAACAGGGGGCCGCCGGGAGACCCAGTACTTC	CASSYLTGGRRETQYF
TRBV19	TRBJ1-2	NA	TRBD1	TGTGCCAGTAGTCCTCAAATGACAGGGGGCGCGAAGTATGGCTACACCTTC	CASSPQMTGGAKYGYTF
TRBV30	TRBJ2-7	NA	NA	TGTGCCTGGAGTCGTTCACAGGGGGGGGAGCAGTACTTC	CAWSRSQGGEQYF
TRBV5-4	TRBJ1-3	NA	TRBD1	TGTGCCAGCAGCTGGGGGACAGGGGGATTCTCTGGAAACACCATATATTTT	CASSWGTGGFSGNTIYF
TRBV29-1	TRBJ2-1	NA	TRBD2	TGCAGCGGCGGGGGACTCCCCCGCGGCTCCTACAATGAGCAGTTCTTC	CSGGGLPRGSYNEQFF
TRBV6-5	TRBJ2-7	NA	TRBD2	TGTGCCAGCAGTTACGGGACTAGCGGGACTTACGAGCAGTACTTC	CASSYGTSGTYEQYF
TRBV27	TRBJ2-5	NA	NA	TGTGCCAGCAGTCCGCTGGAGGGTCAAGAGACCCAGTACTTC	CASSPLEGQETQYF
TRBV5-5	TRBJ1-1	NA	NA	TGTGCCAGCAGCCTAGCGGGGGGAATGAACACTGAAGCTTTCTTT	CASSLAGGMNTEAFF
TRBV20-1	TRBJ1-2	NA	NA	TGCAGTGCTACAGCCGGAGGTGGCTACACCTTC	CSATAGGGYTF
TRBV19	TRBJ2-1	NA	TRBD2	TGTGCCAGTAGTGGGTTAGCGGGAGACTCCTACAATGAGCAGTTCTTC	CASSGLAGDSYNEQFF
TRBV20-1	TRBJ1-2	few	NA	TGCAGTGCTCCCAGGGGTGGCTACACCTTC	CSAPRGGYTF
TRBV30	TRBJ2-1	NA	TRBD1	TGTGCCCGATGGGACAGGGGAGCCTACAATGAGCAGTTCTTC	CARWDRGAYNEQFF
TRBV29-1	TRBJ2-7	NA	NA	TGCAGCGGTGGACACTCCTCCTACGAGCAGTACTTC	CSGGHSSYEQYF